The rows below give T cell receptor beta chains drawn from one sample of a study of siplizumab effects on memory and regulatory T cells. Clones were sequenced by immunoSEQ multiplex PCR, and TCRdb holds only the in-frame ones, with some missing. Of approximately 100,000 clones listed, 93% are singletons. The sample comprised Tregs sorted from blood. The receptors come from a human donor in good health. CDR3s include the opening cysteine and the closing phenylalanine or tryptophan. Fields, in order: D gene, J gene, V gene, CDR3 protein, CDR3 DNA. A D gene is named only where the DNA matches it firmly.

TRBD1 | TRBJ1-5 | TRBV5-1 | CASSLGQGMQPQHF | TGCGCCAGCAGCTTGGGACAGGGTATGCAGCCCCAGCATTTT
- | TRBJ2-3 | TRBV18 | CASSPILGGDTQYF | TGTGCCAGCTCACCTATTTTAGGAGGAGATACGCAGTATTTT
TRBD1 | TRBJ1-1 | TRBV15 | CATSRDRARGLDTEAFF | TGTGCCACCAGCAGAGATAGGGCTAGGGGGCTGGACACTGAAGCTTTCTTT
- | TRBJ2-7 | TRBV7-2 | CASSSPGLKAYEQYF | TGTGCCAGCAGCTCGCCTGGCCTGAAGGCCTACGAGCAGTACTTC
- | TRBJ2-7 | TRBV10-3 | CAISPDYRSSYEQYF | TGTGCCATCAGCCCGGACTACAGGAGCTCCTACGAGCAGTACTTC
- | TRBJ2-5 | TRBV6-5 | CASSLRVTQYF | TGTGCCAGCAGTCTCAGGGTCACCCAGTACTTC
- | TRBJ1-1 | TRBV6-4 | CASSGGHYPEAFF | TGTGCCAGCAGTGGTGGACACTACCCTGAAGCTTTCTTT
- | TRBJ1-5 | TRBV19 | CASSLQLYSNQPQHF | TGTGCCAGTAGCCTACAGCTCTATAGCAATCAGCCCCAGCATTTT
- | TRBJ2-7 | TRBV5-5 | CASSGGAYEQYF | TGTGCCAGCAGCGGTGGGGCCTACGAGCAGTACTTC
- | TRBJ2-1 | TRBV20-1 | CSARGQGQGFF | TGCAGTGCTAGAGGGCAGGGCCAGGGATTCTTC